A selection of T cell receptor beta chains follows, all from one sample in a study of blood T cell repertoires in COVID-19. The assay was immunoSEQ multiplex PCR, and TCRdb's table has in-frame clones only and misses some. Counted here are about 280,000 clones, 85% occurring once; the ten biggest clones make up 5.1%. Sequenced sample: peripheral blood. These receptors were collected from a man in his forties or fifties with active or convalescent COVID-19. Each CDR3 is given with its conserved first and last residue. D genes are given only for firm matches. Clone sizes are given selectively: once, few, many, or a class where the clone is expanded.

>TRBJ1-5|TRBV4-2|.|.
CASSQDPPPRLGPQHF
TGTGCCAGCAGCCAAGATCCCCCCCCTAGGCTAGGGCCCCAGCATTTT
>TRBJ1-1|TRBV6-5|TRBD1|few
CASDRDRGRAFF
TGTGCCAGCGATAGGGACAGGGGGCGAGCTTTCTTT
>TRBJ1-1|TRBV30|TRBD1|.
CAWRGQGGNTEAFF
TGTGCCTGGAGGGGACAGGGAGGGAACACTGAAGCTTTCTTT
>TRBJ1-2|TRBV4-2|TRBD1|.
CASSRSSQGAYGYTF
TGTGCCAGCAGCCGGTCGAGTCAGGGGGCTTATGGCTACACCTTC
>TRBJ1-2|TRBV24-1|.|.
CATSDRNGLGYTF
TGTGCCACCAGTGATCGCAATGGCTTGGGCTACACCTTC
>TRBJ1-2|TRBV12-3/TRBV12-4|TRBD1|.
CASNVQGLGYTF
TGTGCCAGCAACGTACAGGGGTTAGGCTACACCTTC
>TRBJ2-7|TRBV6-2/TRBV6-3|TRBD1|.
CASSSHRDRDSYEQYF
TGTGCCAGCAGTTCACACCGGGACAGAGACTCCTACGAGCAGTACTTC
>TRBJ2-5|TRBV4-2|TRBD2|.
CASSQEAASGGRWETQYF
TGTGCCAGCAGCCAAGAAGCTGCTTCCGGCGGGAGGTGGGAGACCCAGTACTTC
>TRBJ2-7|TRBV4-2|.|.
CASSQFPGGSSYEQYF
TGTGCCAGCAGCCAGTTCCCTGGGGGGAGCTCCTACGAGCAGTACTTC
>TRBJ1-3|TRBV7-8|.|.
CASSLAGGPRSGNTIYF
TGTGCCAGCAGCTTAGCCGGGGGACCGCGCTCTGGAAACACCATATATTTT
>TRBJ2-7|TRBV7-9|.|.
CASSPLGRETYEQYF
TGTGCCAGCAGCCCCCTAGGACGGGAAACCTACGAGCAGTACTTC
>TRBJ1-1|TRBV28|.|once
CASILNTEAFF
TGTGCCAGCATCTTGAACACTGAAGCTTTCTTT
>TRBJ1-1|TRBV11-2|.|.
CASSNDPRGNTEAFF
TGTGCCAGCAGTAACGACCCCCGGGGGAACACTGAAGCTTTCTTT
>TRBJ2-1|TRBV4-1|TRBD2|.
CASRRTSGRNEQFF
TGCGCCAGCAGGCGGACTAGCGGGAGAAATGAGCAGTTCTTC
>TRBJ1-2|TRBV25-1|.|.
CASSVGGANYGYTF
TGTGCCAGCAGTGTGGGGGGAGCTAACTATGGCTACACCTTC
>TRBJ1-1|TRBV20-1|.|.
CSAPWSSEAFF
TGCAGTGCTCCCTGGAGCTCTGAAGCTTTCTTT
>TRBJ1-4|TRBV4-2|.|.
CASSQDPQGTLKLFF
TGTGCCAGCAGCCAAGATCCGCAAGGGACACTAAAACTGTTTTTT
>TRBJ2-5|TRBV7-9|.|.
CASSFGSGGRQETQYF
TGTGCCAGCAGCTTCGGCTCCGGGGGTCGGCAAGAGACCCAGTACTTC
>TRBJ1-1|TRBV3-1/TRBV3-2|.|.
CASSQEARQGYTEAFF
TGTGCCAGCAGCCAAGAAGCGCGGCAGGGCTACACTGAAGCTTTCTTT
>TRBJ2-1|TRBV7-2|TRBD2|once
CASSRYSGSSYNEQFF
TGTGCCAGCAGCAGATATAGCGGGAGCTCCTACAATGAGCAGTTCTTC
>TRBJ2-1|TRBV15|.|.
CATSRDLARLYNEQFF
TGTGCCACCAGCAGAGATCTGGCTAGGCTCTACAATGAGCAGTTCTTC
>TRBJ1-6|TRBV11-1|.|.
CASSFGGGNSPLHF
TGTGCCAGCAGCTTCGGGGGAGGCAATTCACCCCTCCACTTT
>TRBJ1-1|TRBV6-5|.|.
CASSWGRGNTEAFF
TGTGCCAGCAGTTGGGGCAGGGGAAATACTGAAGCTTTCTTT
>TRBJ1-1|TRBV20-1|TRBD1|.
CSASSGTGIRNTEAFF
TGCAGTGCTAGTAGTGGGACAGGGATTCGGAACACTGAAGCTTTCTTT